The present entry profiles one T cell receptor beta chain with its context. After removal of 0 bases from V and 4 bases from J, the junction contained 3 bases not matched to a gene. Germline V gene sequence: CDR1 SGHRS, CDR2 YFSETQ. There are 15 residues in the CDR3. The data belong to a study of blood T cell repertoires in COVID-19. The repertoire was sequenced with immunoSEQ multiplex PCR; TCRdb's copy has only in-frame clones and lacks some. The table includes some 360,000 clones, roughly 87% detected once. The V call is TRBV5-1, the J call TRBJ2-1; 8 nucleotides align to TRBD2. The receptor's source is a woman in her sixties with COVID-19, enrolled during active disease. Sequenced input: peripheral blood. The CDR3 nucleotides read TGCGCCAGCAGCTTGGAACTAGCGGCTTACAATGAGCAGTTCTTC. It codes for CASSLELAAYNEQFF.